The 26 T cell receptor beta chains reported below all come from one sample, sequenced in a study of metastatic and nonmetastatic thyroid tumors. With MiXCR, TCRdb reprocessed the PCR reads. This sample has roughly 93,000 clones, with about 13% found just once. No treatment had been given to any patient before thyroid surgery. Sequencing used blood. Receptors originate from a female donor with papillary thyroid cancer or a benign thyroid nodule (not recorded which). Some clones in this sample may be carry-over from other donors' samples.

This clone has at least ten counts. The chain is built from TRBV24-1 and TRBJ2-1, with D possibly TRBD2 on 6 matching bases. Looked up from germline, CDR1 is KGHDR and CDR2 is SFDVKD. The V end lost 9 bases, the J end lost 2 bases, and 13 bases lay between the germline ends. CDR3 length equals 14 residues. The CDR3 nucleotides are TGTGCCACCGGGTCATCTAGCGCCTACAATGAGCAGTTCTTC. As protein: CATGSSSAYNEQFF.

This clone came up many times. The J gene is TRBJ1-5, the V gene TRBV27; no firm D call. The CDR3 is 13 residues long. CDR1 and CDR2 (germline): MNHEY, SMNVEV (reference sequence). V lost 5 bases and J lost 6, with 11 bases in between. CDR3 sequence (DNA): TGTGCCAGCAGTATCCACGAGGGTCAGCCCCAGCATTTT. It codes for CASSIHEGQPQHF.

At least ten counts were recorded for this clone. This chain uses TRBV13 with TRBJ2-1; TRBD1 matches at 8 bases. The CDR3 length is 16 residues. Germline assignment: CDR1 PRHDT and CDR2 FYEKMQ (reference sequence). The junction had 4 bases not matched to a gene; V was cut back by 1 base and J by 2 bases. CDR3 DNA: TGTGCCAGCAGCTTAGTAACAGGGGGAACCTACAATGAGCAGTTCTTC. Residues: CASSLVTGGTYNEQFF.

The chain employs TRBV3-1 and TRBJ1-6; no firm D call. Germline assignment: CDR1 LGHDT and CDR2 YNNKEL (reference sequence). The CDR3 contains 18 residues. Trimming pared 3 bases from V and 4 bases from J, leaving 19 bases between. Here the CDR3 reads CASSQGPLSRRYNSPLHF. The CDR3, as DNA: TGTGCCAGCAGCCAGGGTCCTTTGAGTCGGAGATATAATTCACCCCTCCACTTT.

This clone was seen a few times. A single base separates this from a much larger clone, so it may be a read error. The identical CDR3 is also encoded by other nucleotide sequences in the sample. The chain combines TRBV27 with TRBJ2-1; TRBD1 matches 10 bases. Germline lookup yields CDR1 MNHEY and CDR2 SMNVEV (reference sequence). V gave up 0 bases and J gave up 3 bases; unmatched junction bases: 2. This CDR3 spans 16 amino acids. The CDR3 bases are TGTGCCAGCAGTTTATCTGGGACAGGGGTCTACAATGAGCAGTTCTTC. It is translated as CASSLSGTGVYNEQFF.

This chain joins TRBV20-1 and TRBJ1-5; 11 positions match TRBD1. The CDR3 covers 14 residues. Looked up from germline, CDR1 is DFQATT and CDR2 is SNEGSKA (reference sequence). The V gene end was trimmed by 0 bases and the J gene end by 7 bases; junction bases not matched to a gene: 2. In DNA form, the CDR3 reads TGCAGTGCTAGAGATCGGACAGGGGGCCAGCCCCAGCATTTT. It encodes CSARDRTGGQPQHF.

This clone was counted only a few times. Sequence at one end of the junction differs from germline and may be a read error. CDR3 protein: CASIPPGSFHEHFF. In nucleotides, the CDR3 is TGTGCCAGCATCCCCCCCGGGAGTTTCCATGAGCACTTCTTC. The chain recombines TRBV12-3 or TRBV12-4 with TRBJ2-1; D might be TRBD2 (6 bases). The CDR3 sequence is 14 residues long.

In DNA form, the CDR3 reads TGTGCCAGCAGCTTAGATCCGGGGACAACGGAGCTGTTTTTT. It codes for CASSLDPGTTELFF. This chain uses TRBV11-2 with TRBJ2-2; D possibly corresponds to TRBD1 (6 bases). V was shortened by 0 bases and J by 10 bases, with 12 bases between the two germline ends. The germline CDR1 and CDR2 sequences are SGHAT and FQNNGV. This CDR3 spans 14 amino acids.

The table lists this clone with many counts. This sequence joins TRBV19 and TRBJ2-1, with 7 bases that match TRBD1. Germline CDR1 and CDR2: LNHDA and SQIVND (reference sequence). There are 13 residues in the CDR3. J was trimmed by 4 bases and V by 8 bases; bases with no gene match: 5. This chain's CDR3 is CASSGQIYNEQFF. The DNA for the CDR3 is TGTGCCAGTTCGGGACAGATATACAATGAGCAGTTCTTC. The full variable domain, in which reference TRBV19 and TRBJ2-1 provide the parts outside the CDR3, is DGGITQSPKYLFRKEGQNVTLSCEQNLNHDAMYWYRQDPGQGLRLIYYSQIVNDFQKGDIAEGYSVSREKKESFPLTVTSAQKNPTAFYLCASSGQIYNEQFFGPGTRLTVL.

This clone was detected ten times or more. The rearrangement uses TRBV6-2 or TRBV6-3 and TRBJ2-1; 13 bases align to TRBD2. Germline assignment: CDR1 MNHEY and CDR2 SVGEGT. With V trimmed by 2 bases and J by 8 bases, 3 bases remained unmatched. The CDR3 consists of 15 residues. In DNA, the CDR3 is TGTGCCAGCAGTTACCTCACTAGCGGGAGGGATGAGCAGTTCTTC. Translation gives CASSYLTSGRDEQFF.

This chain uses TRBV9 with TRBJ2-1, with 7 bases matching TRBD1. Germline CDR1 is SGDLS and CDR2 is YYNGEE. The CDR3 spans 15 residues. V shed 3 bases and J 5 bases; nucleotides not matched to a gene: 8. The CDR3 nucleotides are TGTGCCAGCAGCGCCGGACAGGAGCTCGACAATGAGCAGTTCTTC. Translating gives CASSAGQELDNEQFF.

This clone came up a few times. V usage is TRBV6-2 or TRBV6-3 and J usage is TRBJ2-1; D is unclear. In germline, CDR1 is MNHEY, CDR2 SVGEGT. Deletions cut 2 bases from V and 9 bases from J, with 11 bases between. The CDR3 runs 13 residues. CDR3 in DNA: TGTGCCAGCAGTTACGCATCATGGGGTGAGCAGTTCTTC. Protein: CASSYASWGEQFF.

The rearrangement links TRBV20-1 to TRBJ2-7, with 9 bases lining up with TRBD1. V shed 2 bases, J shed 3 bases, and the junction held 5 bases outside the gene matches. The germline gives CDR1 DFQATT, CDR2 SNEGSKA (reference sequence). The CDR3 is 14 amino acids. CDR3 nucleotide sequence: TGCAGTGCTAGAATCGGACAGGGGCTCTACGAGCAGTACTTC. Translated, it gives CSARIGQGLYEQYF.

This clone has a handful of counts. The V call is TRBV5-6, the J call TRBJ2-2, with D possibly being TRBD1 or TRBD2 (6 bases each). This CDR3 is built from 15 residues. Trimming stripped 6 bases from V and 5 bases from J, with 17 bases between. Germline V lookup: CDR1 SGHDT, CDR2 YYEEEE. CDR3 bases: TGTGCCAGCAACTTTCTCGGGGGCGGGACCGGGGAGCTGTTTTTT. Its translation: CASNFLGGGTGELFF.

This clone was recorded many times. The rearrangement links TRBV28 to TRBJ2-7; TRBD2 is a possible D gene (6 bases). Per the germline V gene, CDR1 is MDHEN and CDR2 is SYDVKM. V gave up 3 bases and J gave up 5 bases, with 17 bases separating them. The CDR3 has 15 amino acids. As DNA, the CDR3 is TGTGCCAGCAGTTTGGTGTCTAGCGCTATCCACGAGCAGTACTTC. Amino acids: CASSLVSSAIHEQYF.

This clone has only a few counts. This may be a read error, as it is one base from a much larger clone. The V and J genes are TRBV19 and TRBJ2-5; D gene unclear. Per germline, CDR1 LNHDA and CDR2 SQIVND (reference sequence). V lost 0 bases and J 2 bases, leaving 13 bases between the germline ends. The CDR3 is 16 amino acids. Written as DNA, the CDR3 is TGTGCCAGTAGTATAGATAGGGTCGTCGGTCAAGAGACCCAGTACTTC. Translating gives CASSIDRVVGQETQYF.

This clone was seen at least ten times. V usage is TRBV19 and J usage is TRBJ1-1, with D possibly TRBD1 on 5 matching bases. V was clipped by 6 bases and J by 3 bases, with 14 bases between them. This CDR3 region has 14 residues. Germline CDR1 is LNHDA and CDR2 is SQIVND (reference sequence). The CDR3 DNA reads TGTGCCAGTAGACACAGGTTCATCGACACTGAAGCTTTCTTT. As protein: CASRHRFIDTEAFF.

This clone was recorded at least ten times. This rearrangement joins TRBV5-1 to TRBJ1-1; a possible D gene is TRBD1 (5 bases). Germline CDR1 is SGHRS and CDR2 is YFSETQ. Trimming removed 0 bases at V and 0 bases at J, with 6 bases between. CDR3 length equals 14 residues. Here the CDR3 DNA reads TGCGCCAGCAGCTTGGAGACAGTGAACACTGAAGCTTTCTTT. Its translation: CASSLETVNTEAFF.

This clone showed up many times. The V and J genes are TRBV20-1 and TRBJ2-3, with 10 bases matching TRBD2. The CDR3 extends over 17 amino acids. Germline V gene lookup returns CDR1 DFQATT and CDR2 SNEGSKA (reference sequence). V lost 3 bases to trimming and J lost 2 bases; unmatched junction nucleotides: 11. The CDR3 loop reads CSARASGSPLYTDTQYF. The CDR3 region has the DNA TGCAGTGCTAGGGCTAGCGGGAGTCCCTTGTACACAGATACGCAGTATTTT.

This clone was observed at least ten times. This sequence joins TRBV11-1 and TRBJ2-7, with a tentative D call TRBD1 (6 bases). Germline V CDR1 and CDR2: SGHAT, FQDESV (reference sequence). Trimming removed 5 bases from V and 1 base from J, with 12 bases in between. The CDR3 covers 14 residues. CDR3 loop: CASSQGGVSYEQYF. CDR3 in DNA: TGTGCCAGCAGCCAAGGGGGTGTTTCCTACGAGCAGTACTTC. Drawing the rest from reference TRBV11-1 and TRBJ2-7, the complete variable domain is EAEVAQSPRYKITEKSQAVAFWCDPISGHATLYWYRQILGQGPELLVQFQDESVVDDSQLPKDRFSAERLKGVDSTLKIQPAELGDSAMYLCASSQGGVSYEQYFGPGTRLTVT.

This clone showed up many times. The chain joins TRBV14 to TRBJ2-1; 7 bases agree with TRBD2. The V segment lost 4 bases and the J segment 2 bases; nucleotides outside the gene matches: 8. Germline lookup yields CDR1 SGHDN and CDR2 FVKESK. The CDR3 is made up of 16 amino acids. The CDR3 loop reads CASSRLRAGAYNEQFF. In DNA form, the CDR3 reads TGTGCCAGCAGCCGTCTTAGGGCGGGGGCCTACAATGAGCAGTTCTTC. The whole variable domain, filled in from reference TRBV14 and TRBJ2-1, reads EAGVTQFPSHSVIEKGQTVTLRCDPISGHDNLYWYRRVMGKEIKFLLHFVKESKQDESGMPNNRFLAERTGGTYSTLKVQPAELEDSGVYFCASSRLRAGAYNEQFFGPGTRLTVL.

This clone was seen many times. The rearrangement joins TRBV10-2 to TRBJ2-7; a weak D match, TRBD2 (7 bases). Between the trimmed V and J ends, which lost 6 bases and 0 bases, there was a span of 21 bases. The CDR3 runs 17 residues. Germline CDR1 WSHSY, CDR2 SAAADI. The CDR3 reads CASRLTKGGLGSYEQYF. The CDR3 bases are TGCGCCAGCAGACTCACCAAGGGGGGGCTAGGCTCCTACGAGCAGTACTTC.

There are many counts of this clone. The chain has TRBV30 and TRBJ2-7; 9 nucleotides match TRBD1. The CDR3 has 13 residues. Germline V gene data show CDR1 as GTSNPN and CDR2 as SVGIG (reference sequence). The ends lost 3 bases at V and 7 bases at J; junction bases unmatched: 7. CDR3 in amino acids: CAWSSGTGREQYF. The CDR3 nucleotides read TGTGCCTGGAGCTCCGGGACAGGGAGGGAGCAGTACTTC.

Many counts were recorded for this clone. The chain couples TRBV4-1 to TRBJ2-1, with TRBD2 identical over 8 bases. The CDR3 sequence is 15 residues long. Germline trimming cut 0 bases from V and 4 bases from J; bases unmatched to any gene: 2. CDR1 and CDR2 from the germline V gene are MGHRA and YSYEKL. CDR3 in amino acids: CASSQDTSGYNEQFF. The DNA of the CDR3 is TGCGCCAGCAGCCAAGACACTAGCGGTTACAATGAGCAGTTCTTC.

This clone appeared many times. The chain links TRBV28 to TRBJ2-6; D might be TRBD1 or TRBD2, each matching 5 bases. Germline V lookup: CDR1 MDHEN, CDR2 SYDVKM. Trimming stripped 5 bases from V and 0 bases from J, with 14 bases between. The CDR3 runs to 17 residues. The CDR3 bases are TGTGCCAGCAGTCTACCGGGACCCAGCTCTGGGGCCAACGTCCTGACTTTC. Protein: CASSLPGPSSGANVLTF.

This clone appeared many times. The rearrangement links TRBV7-8 to TRBJ2-1, with a possible D match to TRBD2 (6 bases). This CDR3 is built from 15 residues. Trimming took off 4 bases at V and 1 base at J, with 11 bases between the two ends. Looked up from germline, CDR1 is SGHVS and CDR2 is FQNEAQ. CDR3 DNA: TGTGCCAGCAGCTATAAGGCGGGATCCTACAATGAGCAGTTCTTC. Residues: CASSYKAGSYNEQFF.